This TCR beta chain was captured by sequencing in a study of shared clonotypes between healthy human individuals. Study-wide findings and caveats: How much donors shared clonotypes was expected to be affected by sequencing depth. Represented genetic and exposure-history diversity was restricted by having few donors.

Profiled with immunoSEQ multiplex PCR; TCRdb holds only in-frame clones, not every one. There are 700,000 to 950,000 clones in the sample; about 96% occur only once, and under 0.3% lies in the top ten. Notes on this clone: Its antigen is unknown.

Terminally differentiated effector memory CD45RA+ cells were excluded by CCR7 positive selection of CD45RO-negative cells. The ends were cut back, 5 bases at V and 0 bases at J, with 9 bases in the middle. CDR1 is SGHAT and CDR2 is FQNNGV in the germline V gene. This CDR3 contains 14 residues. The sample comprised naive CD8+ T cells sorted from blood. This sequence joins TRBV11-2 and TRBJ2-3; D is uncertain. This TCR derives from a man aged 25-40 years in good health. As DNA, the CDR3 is TGTGCCAGCAGCCCCTGGGGAAGCACAGATACGCAGTATTTT. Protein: CASSPWGSTDTQYF.